The 9 T cell receptor beta chains below all came from one sample that was sequenced in a study of blood T cell repertoires in COVID-19 (dated by TCRdb to 2020 to 2021). The protocol used for the library was the immunoSEQ multiplex PCR assay. TCRdb re-hosts the immuneACCESS table, in-frame sequences only. Its copies lack some clones; in the studies checked, an unresolved V gene accounts for under half of them, and the cause for the rest is not known. For this sample the table gives around 320,000 clones, of which roughly 85% were detected only once. The leading ten clones occupy just over 7% of the sample. The sequenced material came from peripheral blood. Source of these receptors: a human donor in a cohort sampled during active COVID-19.

The chain couples TRBV21-1 to TRBJ1-5. TRBV21-1 is given as a pseudogene. The CDR3 spans 17 residues. CDR3 sequence: CASSKEKSGYSNQPQHF. CDR3 nucleotides: TGTGCCAGCAGCAAAGAGAAGAGCGGTTATAGCAATCAGCCCCAGCATTTT.

The chain links TRBV10-1 to TRBJ1-5; 7 bases are shared with TRBD1. CDR3 length: 16 amino acids. V lost 4 bases, J lost 5 bases, and 11 bases stayed unmatched. Germline V gene sequence: CDR1 WNHNN, CDR2 SYGVQD (reference sequence). The CDR3 region is CASSGRNRGRDQPQHF. The CDR3 nucleotides read TGCGCCAGCAGTGGGAGGAACAGGGGAAGGGATCAGCCCCAGCATTTT.

The V gene is TRBV6-1, the J gene TRBJ1-2; TRBD1 matches at 9 bases. The CDR3 is 16 amino acids. Losses at the gene ends were 0 bases for V and 4 bases for J; bases not matched to a gene: 6. CDR1 and CDR2 (germline): MNHNS, SASEGT. CDR3 sequence reads: CASSEAVGQGSYGYTF. CDR3 DNA sequence: TGTGCCAGCAGTGAAGCCGTAGGACAGGGGAGCTATGGCTACACCTTC.

The J gene is TRBJ2-1, the V gene TRBV18; 7 bases match TRBD1. After removal of 3 bases from V and 0 bases from J, the junction contained 5 bases not matched to a gene. This CDR3 contains 16 residues. The germline V gene has CDR1 KGHSH and CDR2 LQKENI. CDR3 amino acids: CASSPVTGPSYNEQFF. The CDR3 coding sequence is TGTGCCAGCTCACCGGTGACAGGGCCCTCCTACAATGAGCAGTTCTTC.

A note on this clone: This same CDR3 is encoded by further DNA sequences in the sample. The chain is built from TRBV20-1 and TRBJ2-3; D perhaps matches TRBD2 (5 bases). Trimming cost V 5 bases and J 4 bases, with 7 bases left between them. Germline values: CDR1 DFQATT, CDR2 SNEGSKA (reference sequence). This CDR3 region has 11 residues. The CDR3 nucleotides read TGCAGTGCTTTACTAGCAGATACGCAGTATTTT. Amino acids: CSALLADTQYF.

This rearrangement joins TRBV10-2 to TRBJ2-1, with 9 positions matching TRBD2. CDR3 length: 14 amino acids. The V gene's germline CDR1 is WSHSY and CDR2 SAAADI. The ends lost 6 bases at V and 5 bases at J; junction bases unmatched: 5. The CDR3 protein is CASRAGGFHNEQFF. CDR3 sequence (DNA): TGCGCCAGCAGGGCGGGGGGGTTCCACAATGAGCAGTTCTTC.

The chain uses TRBV2 and TRBJ1-6, with D unclear. This CDR3 is built from 14 residues. Germline values: CDR1 SNHLY, CDR2 FYNNEI. Trimming stripped 4 bases from V and 5 bases from J, with 9 bases between. The CDR3 region is CASSVRGDNSPLHF. The CDR3, as DNA: TGTGCCAGCAGTGTGCGAGGAGATAATTCACCCCTCCACTTT.

This chain joins TRBV3-1 (or the pseudogene TRBV3-2) and TRBJ2-7, with D possibly TRBD1 on 6 matching bases. The V end was cut by 4 bases, the J end by 1 base, with 14 bases between. This CDR3 spans 15 amino acids. Germline V gives CDR1 LGHDT, CDR2 YNNKEL (reference sequence). The CDR3 protein is CASSPTGRDSYEQYF. The CDR3 DNA sequence: TGTGCCAGCAGCCCGACAGGCCGAGATTCCTACGAGCAGTACTTC.

The gene calls are TRBV6-1 and TRBJ1-6; D unresolved. CDR1 is MNHNS, CDR2 SASEGT, per germline. Trimming left V 2 bases short and J 6 bases short, with 8 bases between. The CDR3 totals 14 residues. The DNA for the CDR3 is TGTGCCAGCAGTGAAATGAGGGTTAATTCACCCCTCCACTTT. Residues: CASSEMRVNSPLHF.